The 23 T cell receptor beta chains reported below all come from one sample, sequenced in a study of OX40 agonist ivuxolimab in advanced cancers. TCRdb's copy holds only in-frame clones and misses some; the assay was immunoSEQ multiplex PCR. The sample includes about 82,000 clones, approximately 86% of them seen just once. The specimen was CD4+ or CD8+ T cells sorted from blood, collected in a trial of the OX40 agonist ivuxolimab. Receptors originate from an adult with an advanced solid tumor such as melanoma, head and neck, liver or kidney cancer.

The CDR3 DNA reads as TGCAGCGTATCTCTAGCGGGAGATACGCAGTATTTT. Residues: CSVSLAGDTQYF. The chain uses TRBV29-1 and TRBJ2-3; 8 bases line up with TRBD2. The V segment lost 6 bases and the J segment 5 bases; nucleotides outside the gene matches: 4. CDR3 length equals 12 residues. The V gene's germline CDR1 is SQVTM and CDR2 ANQGSEA.

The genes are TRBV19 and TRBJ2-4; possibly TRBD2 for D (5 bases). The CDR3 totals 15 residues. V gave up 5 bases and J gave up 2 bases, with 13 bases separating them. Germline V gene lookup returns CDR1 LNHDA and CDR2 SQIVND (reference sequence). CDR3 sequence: CASSPRGRSKNIQYF. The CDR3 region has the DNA TGTGCCAGTAGTCCCAGAGGGAGATCCAAAAACATTCAGTACTTC.

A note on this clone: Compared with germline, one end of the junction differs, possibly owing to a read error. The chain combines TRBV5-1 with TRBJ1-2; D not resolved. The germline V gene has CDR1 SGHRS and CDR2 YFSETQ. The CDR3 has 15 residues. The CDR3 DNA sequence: TGCGCCAGCAGCTTGGAAGGCTACAGCTACTATGGCTACGCCTTC. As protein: CASSLEGYSYYGYAF. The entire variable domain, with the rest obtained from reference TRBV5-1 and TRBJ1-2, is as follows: KAGVTQTPRYLIKTRGQQVTLSCSPISGHRSVSWYQQTPGQGLQFLFEYFSETQRNKGNFPGRFSGRQFSNSRSEMNVSTLELGDSALYLCASSLEGYSYYGYAFGSGTRLTVV.

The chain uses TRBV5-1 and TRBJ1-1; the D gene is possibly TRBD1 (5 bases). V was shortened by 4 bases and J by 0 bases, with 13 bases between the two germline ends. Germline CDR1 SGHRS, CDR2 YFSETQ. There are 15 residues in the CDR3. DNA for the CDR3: TGCGCCAGCAGCCTTCGGGGCGATATGAACACTGAAGCTTTCTTT. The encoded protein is CASSLRGDMNTEAFF.

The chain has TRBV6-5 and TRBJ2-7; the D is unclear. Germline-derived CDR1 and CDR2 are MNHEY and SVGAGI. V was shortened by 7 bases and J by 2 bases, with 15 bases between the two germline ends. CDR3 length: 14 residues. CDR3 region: CASTKPGLTYEQYF. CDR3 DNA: TGTGCCAGCACTAAACCGGGCCTGACCTACGAGCAGTACTTC.

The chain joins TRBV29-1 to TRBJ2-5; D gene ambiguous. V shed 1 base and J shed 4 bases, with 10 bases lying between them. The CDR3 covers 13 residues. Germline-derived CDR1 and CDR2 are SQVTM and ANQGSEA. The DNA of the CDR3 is TGCAGCGTTGAAGGGGTGTTGGCAGAGACCCAGTACTTC. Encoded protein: CSVEGVLAETQYF.

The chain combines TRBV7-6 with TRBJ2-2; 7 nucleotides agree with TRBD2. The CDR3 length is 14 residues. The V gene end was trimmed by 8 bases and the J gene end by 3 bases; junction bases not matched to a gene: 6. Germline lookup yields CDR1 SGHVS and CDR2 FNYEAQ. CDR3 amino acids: CASSDSGYTGELFF. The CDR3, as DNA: TGTGCCAGCTCAGATAGCGGGTACACCGGGGAGCTGTTTTTT.

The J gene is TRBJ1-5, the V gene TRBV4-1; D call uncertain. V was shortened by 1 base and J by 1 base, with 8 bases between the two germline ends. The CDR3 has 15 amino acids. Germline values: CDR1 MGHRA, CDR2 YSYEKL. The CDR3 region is CASSQAHLSNQPQHF. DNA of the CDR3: TGCGCCAGCAGCCAAGCACATCTGAGCAATCAGCCCCAGCATTTT.

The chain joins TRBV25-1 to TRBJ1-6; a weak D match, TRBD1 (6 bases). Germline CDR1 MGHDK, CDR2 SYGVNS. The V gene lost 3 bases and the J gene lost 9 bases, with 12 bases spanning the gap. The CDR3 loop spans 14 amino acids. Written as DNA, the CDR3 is TGTGCCAGCAGTGAGGGGGACATTTTTTCACCCCTCCACTTT. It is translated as CASSEGDIFSPLHF. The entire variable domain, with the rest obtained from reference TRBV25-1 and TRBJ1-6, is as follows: EADIYQTPRYLVIGTGKKITLECSQTMGHDKMYWYQQDPGMELHLIHYSYGVNSTEKGDLSSESTVSRIRTEHFPLTLESARPSHTSQYLCASSEGDIFSPLHFGNGTRLTVT.

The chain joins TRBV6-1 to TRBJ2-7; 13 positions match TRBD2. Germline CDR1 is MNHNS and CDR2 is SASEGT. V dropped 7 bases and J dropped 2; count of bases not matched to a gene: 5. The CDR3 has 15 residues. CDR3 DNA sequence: TGTGCCAGCATTACTAGCGGGAGGGGGGCCTACGAGCAGTACTTC. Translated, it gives CASITSGRGAYEQYF.

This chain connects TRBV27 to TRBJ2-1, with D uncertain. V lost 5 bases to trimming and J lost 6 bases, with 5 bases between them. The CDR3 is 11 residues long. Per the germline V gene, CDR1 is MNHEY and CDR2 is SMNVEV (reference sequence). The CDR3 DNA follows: TGTGCCAGCAGTACCATCAATGAGCAGTTCTTC. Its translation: CASSTINEQFF.

The CDR3 nucleotides are TGTGCCAGCACCCTCCGGGACAGGGCTAGTTACGAGCAGTACTTC. It is translated as CASTLRDRASYEQYF. The V and J genes are TRBV11-1 and TRBJ2-7, with 9 bases that match TRBD1. The CDR3 is made up of 15 amino acids. Germline V gene lookup returns CDR1 SGHAT and CDR2 FQDESV (reference sequence). V dropped 7 bases and J dropped 4; count of bases not matched to a gene: 11.

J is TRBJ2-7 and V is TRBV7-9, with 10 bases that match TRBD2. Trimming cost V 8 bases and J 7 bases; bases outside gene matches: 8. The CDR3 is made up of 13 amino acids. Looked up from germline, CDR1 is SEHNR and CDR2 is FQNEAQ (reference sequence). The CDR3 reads CASRAGGAGEQYF. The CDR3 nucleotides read TGTGCCAGCCGAGCGGGAGGGGCGGGGGAGCAGTACTTC.

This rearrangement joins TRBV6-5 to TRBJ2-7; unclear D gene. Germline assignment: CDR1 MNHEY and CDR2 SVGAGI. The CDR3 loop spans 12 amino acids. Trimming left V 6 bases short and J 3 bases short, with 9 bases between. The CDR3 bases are TGTGCCAGCAGGCGTCCCCACTACGAGCAGTACTTC. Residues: CASRRPHYEQYF.

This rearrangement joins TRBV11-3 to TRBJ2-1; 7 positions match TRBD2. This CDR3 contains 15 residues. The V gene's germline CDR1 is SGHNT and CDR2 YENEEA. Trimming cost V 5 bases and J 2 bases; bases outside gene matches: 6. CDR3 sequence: CASSQFGGTYNEQFF. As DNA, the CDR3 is TGTGCCAGCAGCCAGTTCGGGGGGACCTACAATGAGCAGTTCTTC.

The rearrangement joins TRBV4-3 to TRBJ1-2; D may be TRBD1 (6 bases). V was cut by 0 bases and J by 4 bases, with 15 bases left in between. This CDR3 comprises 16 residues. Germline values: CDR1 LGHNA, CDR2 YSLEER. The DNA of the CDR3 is TGCGCCAGCAGCCAAGAGTGGGGGCGGGTGACCTATGGCTACACCTTC. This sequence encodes CASSQEWGRVTYGYTF.

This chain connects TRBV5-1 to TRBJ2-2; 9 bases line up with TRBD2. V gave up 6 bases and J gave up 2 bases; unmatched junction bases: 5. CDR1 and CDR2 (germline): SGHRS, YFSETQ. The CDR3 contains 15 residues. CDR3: CASNPLAGNTGELFF. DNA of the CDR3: TGCGCCAGCAACCCTCTAGCGGGAAACACCGGGGAGCTGTTTTTT.

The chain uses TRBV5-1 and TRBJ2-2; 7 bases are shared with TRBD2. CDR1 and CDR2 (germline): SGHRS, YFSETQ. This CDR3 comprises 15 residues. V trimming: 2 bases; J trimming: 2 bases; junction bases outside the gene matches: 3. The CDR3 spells CASSFGTTNTGELFF. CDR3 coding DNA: TGCGCCAGCAGCTTTGGGACTACAAACACCGGGGAGCTGTTTTTT.

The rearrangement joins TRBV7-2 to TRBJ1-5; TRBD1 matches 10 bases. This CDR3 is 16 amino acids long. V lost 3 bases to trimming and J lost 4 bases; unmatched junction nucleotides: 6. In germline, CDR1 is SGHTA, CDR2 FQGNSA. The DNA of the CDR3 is TGTGCCAGCAGCTTGACCCTGGGACAGGGGAATCAGCCCCAGCATTTT. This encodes CASSLTLGQGNQPQHF.

The CDR3 region has the DNA TGTGCCACCAGCAGGGGGGACAGGGGGAGTGGGCAGCCCCAGCATTTT. This gives the protein CATSRGDRGSGQPQHF. This sequence joins TRBV15 and TRBJ1-5; 11 positions agree with TRBD1. The V gene end was trimmed by 3 bases and the J gene end by 7 bases; junction bases not matched to a gene: 8. The CDR3 contains 16 residues. CDR1 is LNHNV, CDR2 YYDKDF, per germline (reference sequence).

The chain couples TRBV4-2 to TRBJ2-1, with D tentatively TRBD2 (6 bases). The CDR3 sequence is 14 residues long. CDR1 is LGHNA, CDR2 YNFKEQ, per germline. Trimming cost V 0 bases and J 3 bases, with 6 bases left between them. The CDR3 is CASSQDGSYNEQFF. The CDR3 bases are TGTGCCAGCAGCCAAGACGGGAGCTACAATGAGCAGTTCTTC.

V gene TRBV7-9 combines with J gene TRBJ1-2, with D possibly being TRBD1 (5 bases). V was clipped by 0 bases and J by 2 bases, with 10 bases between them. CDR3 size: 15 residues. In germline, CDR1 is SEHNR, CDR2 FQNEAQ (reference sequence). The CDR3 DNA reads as TGTGCCAGCAGCTTAGCCTCGGGACCCAACTATGGCTACACCTTC. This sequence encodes CASSLASGPNYGYTF.

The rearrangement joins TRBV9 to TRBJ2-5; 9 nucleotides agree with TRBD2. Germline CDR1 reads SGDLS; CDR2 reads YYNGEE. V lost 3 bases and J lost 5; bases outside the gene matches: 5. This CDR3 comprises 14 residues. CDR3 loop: CASSGGLAGETQYF. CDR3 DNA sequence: TGTGCCAGCAGCGGGGGACTAGCAGGGGAGACCCAGTACTTC. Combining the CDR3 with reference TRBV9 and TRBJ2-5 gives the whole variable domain DSGVTQTPKHLITATGQRVTLRCSPRSGDLSVYWYQQSLDQGLQFLIQYYNGEERAKGNILERFSAQQFPDLHSELNLSSLELGDSALYFCASSGGLAGETQYFGPGTRLLVL.